This paragraph covers one T cell receptor (beta chain) sequence. The sample belongs to a study of blood T cell repertoires in COVID-19. Looking at the study overall: Sites in the United States, Italy and Spain provided acute and convalescent COVID-19 samples.

The CDR3 consists of 15 residues. Germline V gene lookup returns CDR1 MNHEY and CDR2 SVGAGI. V was trimmed by 4 bases and J by 0 bases, leaving 10 bases between them. Profiled with immunoSEQ multiplex PCR; TCRdb holds only in-frame clones, not every one. The sample lists approximately 110,000 clones, 86% occurring once. The source material was peripheral blood. The sequence was obtained from a human donor in a cohort sampled during active COVID-19. This chain uses TRBV6-5 with TRBJ1-3; D is undetermined. The CDR3 nucleotides read TGTGCCAGCAGTTCCCCTTCTTCCTCTGGAAACACCATATATTTT. Its protein is CASSSPSSSGNTIYF.